These 7 T cell receptor beta chains were all obtained from the same sample, sequenced in a study of beta chain features in type 1 diabetes. Study findings and constraints: TCRB CDR3s were moderately but significantly shorter in Type 1 diabetes patients in all four CD4+ subsets.

Sequenced material consisted of expressed TCRB transcripts (all of the isolated RNA was reverse transcribed). TCRdb's copy holds only in-frame clones and misses some; the assay was immunoSEQ multiplex PCR. The sample lists under 400,000 clones; roughly 12% were seen once. Antigen specificity for these receptors is unknown. Sequenced input: naive CD4+ T cells from blood. The receptors derive from a woman aged 18-29 years with type 1 diabetes.

The rearrangement links TRBV7-2 to TRBJ1-6, with D maybe TRBD1 (5 bases). This CDR3 region has 16 residues. The V gene lost 5 bases and the J gene lost 2 bases, with 13 bases spanning the gap. Germline loops: CDR1 SGHTA, CDR2 FQGNSA. CDR3 loop: CASSLSGDAYNSPLHF. The CDR3 nucleotides read TGTGCCAGCAGCCTGTCGGGGGACGCCTATAATTCACCCCTCCACTTT.

This clone was observed a few times. The rearrangement uses TRBV11-2 and TRBJ2-7; the D gene is possibly TRBD2 (5 bases). The V end was cut by 6 bases, the J end by 5 bases, with 14 bases between. Per the germline V gene, CDR1 is SGHAT and CDR2 is FQNNGV. The CDR3 extends over 13 amino acids. In DNA form, the CDR3 reads TGTGCCAGCAGAGGCCTCAGCGGCCACGAGCAGTACTTC. It is translated as CASRGLSGHEQYF.

In DNA, the CDR3 is TGTGCCAGCTCACCAATATCTGGGGCCAACGTCCTGACTTTC. Translation gives CASSPISGANVLTF. The chain carries TRBV18 and TRBJ2-6; D call uncertain. The germline gives CDR1 KGHSH, CDR2 LQKENI. V gave up 2 bases and J gave up 1 base, with 3 bases separating them. The CDR3 length is 14 residues. The full variable domain, its missing parts supplied by reference TRBV18 and TRBJ2-6, is NAGVMQNPRHLVRRRGQEARLRCSPMKGHSHVYWYRQLPEEGLKFMVYLQKENIIDESGMPKERFSAEFPKEGPSILRIQQVVRGDSAAYFCASSPISGANVLTFGAGSRLTVL.

V and J are TRBV4-1 and TRBJ2-1; 7 bases fit TRBD2. The CDR3 has 16 amino acids. Trimming at V came to 4 bases and at J to 5 bases, leaving 11 bases not matched to a gene. CDR1 and CDR2 from the germline V gene are MGHRA and YSYEKL. DNA of the CDR3: TGCGCCAGCAGCCGTACTACCGCCGGGACTAACAATGAGCAGTTCTTC. Translating it yields CASSRTTAGTNNEQFF.

This sequence joins TRBV6-4 and TRBJ2-1, with 7 nucleotides matching TRBD2. J was trimmed by 8 bases and V by 5 bases; bases with no gene match: 6. CDR1 is MRHNA, CDR2 SNTAGT, per germline. The CDR3 is made up of 13 amino acids. This chain's CDR3 is CASSTSEGYEQFF. The CDR3 bases are TGTGCCAGCAGTACTAGCGAAGGCTATGAGCAGTTCTTC.

V is TRBV29-1 and J is TRBJ1-1, with D unresolved. CDR3 length: 12 residues. CDR1 is SQVTM, CDR2 ANQGSEA, per germline. With 6 bases removed from V and 0 bases from J, the gap between germline ends came to 8 bases. Here the CDR3 reads CSVKAVNTEAFF. For the CDR3, the DNA is TGCAGCGTAAAAGCCGTGAACACTGAAGCTTTCTTT.

The chain has TRBV14 and TRBJ2-1, with 10 bases aligning to TRBD2. The V gene end was trimmed by 4 bases and the J gene end by 4 bases; junction bases not matched to a gene: 4. Germline V CDR1 and CDR2: SGHDN, FVKESK. The CDR3 is 15 residues long. DNA for the CDR3: TGTGCCAGCAGCCGTAGCGGGAGGCCATACAATGAGCAGTTCTTC. This sequence encodes CASSRSGRPYNEQFF. Filled out from reference TRBV14 and TRBJ2-1, the complete variable domain reads EAGVTQFPSHSVIEKGQTVTLRCDPISGHDNLYWYRRVMGKEIKFLLHFVKESKQDESGMPNNRFLAERTGGTYSTLKVQPAELEDSGVYFCASSRSGRPYNEQFFGPGTRLTVL.